This T cell receptor beta chain was found in a study of blood T cell repertoires in COVID-19. Clinical history as reported by participants underpinned cohort assignment. The table came from immunoSEQ multiplex PCR; TCRdb's copy has only in-frame clones and leaves some out. This table holds nearly 400,000 clones, roughly 90% found once. This CDR3 contains 14 residues. CDR1 and CDR2 from the germline V gene are LNHDA and SQIVND (reference sequence). V shed 6 bases, J shed 4 bases, and the junction held 7 bases outside the gene matches. The material sequenced was PBMCs or T cells enriched from blood (not recorded which). The clonotype comes from a woman aged 30 to 39 who had recovered from COVID-19. The chain is built from TRBV19 and TRBJ1-1; TRBD1 aligns across 8 bases. This CDR3 reads CASSLVQGATEAFF. The CDR3 DNA is TGTGCCAGTAGCTTGGTGCAGGGGGCCACTGAAGCTTTCTTT.